The next 17 T cell receptor beta chains were all read from a single sample in a study of metastatic and nonmetastatic thyroid tumors. Among the patients, none had received any treatment before thyroid surgery. TCRdb re-clonotyped the PCR reads via MiXCR. Seen here are about 31,000 clones, 18% observed once, and the top ten hold about 11%. Material: blood. These receptors originate from a female donor with papillary thyroid cancer or a benign thyroid nodule (not recorded which). Some clones in this sample may be carry-over from other donors' samples.

This clone turned up a few times. The rearrangement links TRBV24-1 to TRBJ2-7; the D gene is possibly TRBD1 (6 bases). Germline CDR1 KGHDR, CDR2 SFDVKD. Between the trimmed V and J ends, which lost 7 bases and 3 bases, there was a span of 9 bases. The CDR3 extends over 12 amino acids. CDR3: CATSRDNYEQYF. In DNA form, the CDR3 reads TGTGCCACCAGCCGGGACAACTACGAGCAGTACTTC.

This clone was picked up many times. The gene calls are TRBV2 and TRBJ2-3; 9 bases agree with TRBD1. The CDR3 length is 14 residues. Per germline, CDR1 SNHLY and CDR2 FYNNEI. Losses at the gene ends were 5 bases for V and 5 bases for J; bases not matched to a gene: 5. CDR3: CASSMGQGRDTQYF. CDR3 bases: TGTGCCAGCAGTATGGGACAGGGTAGAGATACGCAGTATTTT. Supplemented by reference TRBV2 and TRBJ2-3, the full variable domain reads EPEVTQTPSHQVTQMGQEVILRCVPISNHLYFYWYRQILGQKVEFLVSFYNNEISEKSEIFDDQFSVERPDGSNFTLKIRSTKLEDSAMYFCASSMGQGRDTQYFGPGTRLTVL.

This clone was seen repeatedly, ten times or more. J is TRBJ1-1 and V is TRBV11-2; no firm D call. The V end lost 7 bases, the J end lost 0 bases, and 12 bases lay between the germline ends. The CDR3 totals 14 residues. The V gene's germline CDR1 is SGHAT and CDR2 FQNNGV. The CDR3 region is CASTPAGMNTEAFF. The CDR3 DNA reads TGTGCCAGCACCCCCGCCGGCATGAACACTGAAGCTTTCTTT.

This clone occurred many times. The rearrangement links TRBV19 to TRBJ2-3, with TRBD2 matching 7 bases. V gave up 5 bases and J gave up 2 bases; unmatched junction bases: 10. This CDR3 comprises 16 residues. Germline lookup yields CDR1 LNHDA and CDR2 SQIVND (reference sequence). The CDR3 sequence: CASSSRLAEITDTQYF. Here the CDR3 DNA reads TGTGCCAGTAGTTCCAGACTAGCAGAGATCACAGATACGCAGTATTTT.

The chain links TRBV12-3 or TRBV12-4 to TRBJ1-5, with D possibly being TRBD1 (6 bases). The CDR3 is made up of 16 amino acids. Deletions cut 2 bases from V and 7 bases from J, with 18 bases between. The CDR3 DNA follows: TGTGCCAGCAGTTTAAGGGGGGTCCACCGGCCCCAGCCCCAGCATTTT. Translation gives CASSLRGVHRPQPQHF.

This clone was detected ten times or more. The chain has TRBV5-5 and TRBJ1-1; D is ambiguous. Germline V gene data show CDR1 as SGHKS and CDR2 as YYEKEE (reference sequence). V was clipped by 0 bases and J by 1 base, with 7 bases between them. The CDR3 spans 14 residues. The CDR3 DNA is TGTGCCAGCAGCTTGGTACACCAGAACACTGAAGCTTTCTTT. Translated, it gives CASSLVHQNTEAFF.

This clone was seen ten or more times. The rearrangement uses TRBV29-1 and TRBJ1-1, with D tentatively TRBD1 (5 bases). V lost 7 bases to trimming and J lost 5 bases, with 17 bases between them. CDR1 and CDR2 (germline): SQVTM, ANQGSEA. This CDR3 has 13 residues. In nucleotides, the CDR3 is TGCAGCGCATTTGTGGGGCCAGGGACTGAAGCTTTCTTT. This encodes CSAFVGPGTEAFF.

In regard to this clone: One end of the junction is discordant with germline, which a read error may explain. This sequence joins TRBV11-2 and TRBJ1-2, with unresolved D. The CDR3 is 16 amino acids. The germline gives CDR1 SGHAT, CDR2 FQNNGV. CDR3 loop: CASILDTWGSAYGYTF. The CDR3 region has the DNA TGTGCCAGCATCTTAGACACTTGGGGTTCGGCCTATGGCTACACCTTC.

In this sample, this clone turned up a few times. The rearrangement uses TRBV6-1 and TRBJ2-7; D possibly uses TRBD1 or TRBD2 (5 bases each). Germline V gene lookup returns CDR1 MNHNS and CDR2 SASEGT. Trimming cost V 4 bases and J 3 bases, with 16 bases left between them. The CDR3 loop spans 15 amino acids. The CDR3 DNA reads TGTGCCAGCAGTGTCCCGACATGGGGGTACTACGAGCAGTACTTC. Its protein is CASSVPTWGYYEQYF.

This clone was observed at least ten times. One base away lies a much larger clone, so this may be a sequencing read error. Other nucleotide sequences from this sample produce the same CDR3. The V gene is TRBV6-1, the J gene TRBJ2-4; D might be TRBD2 (5 bases). The germline CDR1 and CDR2 sequences are MNHNS and SASEGT. CDR3 length: 14 amino acids. The CDR3 bases are TGCGCCAGCAGTGATAGAGGGCTCTGGAACATTCAGTACTTC. This sequence encodes CASSDRGLWNIQYF.

Only one count was recorded for this clone. The genes are TRBV5-1 and TRBJ2-2; 7 bases agree with TRBD2. The CDR3 consists of 18 residues. With 0 bases clipped from V and 5 bases from J, the junction kept 13 bases outside the gene matches. Germline CDR1 reads SGHRS; CDR2 reads YFSETQ. CDR3 amino acids: CASSLEGYGAGETGELFF. CDR3 in DNA: TGCGCCAGCAGCTTGGAGGGATATGGGGCGGGGGAAACCGGGGAGCTGTTTTTT.

This clone showed up many times. The chain combines TRBV6-5 with TRBJ1-6, with 8 nucleotides matching TRBD1. Germline CDR1 and CDR2: MNHEY and SVGAGI. The CDR3 contains 15 residues. J gave up 5 bases and V 2 bases, and 2 bases lay outside the gene matches. The CDR3 here is CASSYGTGNNSPLHF. The CDR3 DNA follows: TGTGCCAGCAGTTACGGGACAGGCAATAATTCACCCCTCCACTTT.

The sample holds many counts of this clone. The gene calls are TRBV12-5 and TRBJ1-2; D ambiguous. The V gene lost 2 bases and the J gene lost 6 bases, with 19 bases spanning the gap. Germline V gene lookup returns CDR1 LGHNT and CDR2 FRNRAP. This CDR3 has 16 amino acids. The CDR3 region is CASGLPDLEDHNGYTF. The DNA for the CDR3 is TGTGCTAGTGGTTTGCCCGACCTGGAGGATCACAATGGCTACACCTTC.

This clone was picked up many times. The chain is built from TRBV11-3 and TRBJ2-1, with 10 bases lining up with TRBD2. The CDR3 extends over 17 amino acids. Trimming removed 5 bases from V and 0 bases from J; junction bases left unmatched: 7. The germline gives CDR1 SGHNT, CDR2 YENEEA. The CDR3 sequence: CASSPGTSASSYNEQFF. In DNA form, the CDR3 reads TGTGCCAGCAGCCCCGGGACTAGCGCAAGCTCCTACAATGAGCAGTTCTTC.

Many counts were recorded for this clone. This chain links TRBV19 with TRBJ1-3; D unresolved. V lost 10 bases and J 1 base, leaving 14 bases between the germline ends. Germline lookup yields CDR1 LNHDA and CDR2 SQIVND (reference sequence). This CDR3 has 14 residues. CDR3 residues: CATTPEVSGNTIYF. In nucleotides, the CDR3 is TGTGCCACTACCCCGGAGGTATCTGGAAACACCATATATTTT.

The sample holds many counts of this clone. This chain uses TRBV24-1 with TRBJ1-2; no firm D call. Trimming removed 3 bases at V and 6 bases at J, with 13 bases between. This CDR3 is 14 amino acids long. Germline CDR1 and CDR2: KGHDR and SFDVKD. CDR3: CATSDPNSKDGYTF. The CDR3 DNA sequence: TGTGCCACCAGTGATCCAAACAGTAAAGATGGCTACACCTTC.

This clone was seen at least ten times. One base away lies a much larger clone, so this may be a sequencing read error. The sample has other DNA sequences that encode this CDR3 too. The V and J genes are TRBV24-1 and TRBJ2-2, with a possible D match to TRBD2 (5 bases). CDR3 size: 13 residues. CDR1 is KGHDR and CDR2 is SFDVKD in the germline V gene. CDR3 in amino acids: CATSLEITGELFF. CDR3 nucleotides: TGTGCCACCAGTTTGGAAATCACCGGGGAGCTGTTTTTC.